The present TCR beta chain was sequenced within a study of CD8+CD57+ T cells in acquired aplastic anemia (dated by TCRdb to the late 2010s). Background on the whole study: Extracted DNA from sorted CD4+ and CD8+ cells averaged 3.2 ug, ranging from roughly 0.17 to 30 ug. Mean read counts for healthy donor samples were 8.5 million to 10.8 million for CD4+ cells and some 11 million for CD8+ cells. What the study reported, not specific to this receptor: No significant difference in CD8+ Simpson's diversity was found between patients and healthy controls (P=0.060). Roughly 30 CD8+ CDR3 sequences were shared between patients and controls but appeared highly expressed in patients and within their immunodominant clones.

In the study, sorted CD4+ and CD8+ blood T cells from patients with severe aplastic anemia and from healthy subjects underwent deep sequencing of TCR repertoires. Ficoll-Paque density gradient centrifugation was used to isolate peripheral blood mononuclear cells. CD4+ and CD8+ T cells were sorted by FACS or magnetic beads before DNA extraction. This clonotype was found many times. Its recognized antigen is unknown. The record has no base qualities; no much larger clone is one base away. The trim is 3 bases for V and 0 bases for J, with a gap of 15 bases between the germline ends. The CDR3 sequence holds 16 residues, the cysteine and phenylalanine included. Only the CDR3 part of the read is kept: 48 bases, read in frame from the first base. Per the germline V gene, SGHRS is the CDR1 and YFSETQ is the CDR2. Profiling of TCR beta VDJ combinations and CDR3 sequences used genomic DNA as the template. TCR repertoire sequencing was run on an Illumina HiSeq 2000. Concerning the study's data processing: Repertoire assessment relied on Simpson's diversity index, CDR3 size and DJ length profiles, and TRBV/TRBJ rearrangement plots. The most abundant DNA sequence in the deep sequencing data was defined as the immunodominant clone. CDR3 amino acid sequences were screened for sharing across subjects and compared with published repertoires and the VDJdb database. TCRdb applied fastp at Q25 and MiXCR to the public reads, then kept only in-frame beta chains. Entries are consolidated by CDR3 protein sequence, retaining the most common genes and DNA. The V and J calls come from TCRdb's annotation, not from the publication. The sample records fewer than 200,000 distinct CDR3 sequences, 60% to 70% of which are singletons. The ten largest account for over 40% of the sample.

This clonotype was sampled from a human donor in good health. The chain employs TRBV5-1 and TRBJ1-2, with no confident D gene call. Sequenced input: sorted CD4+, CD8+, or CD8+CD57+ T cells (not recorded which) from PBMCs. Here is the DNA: TGCGCCAGCAGCTCCATACACTCTACAGCTAACTATGGCTACACCTTC. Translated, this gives CASSSIHSTANYGYTF.